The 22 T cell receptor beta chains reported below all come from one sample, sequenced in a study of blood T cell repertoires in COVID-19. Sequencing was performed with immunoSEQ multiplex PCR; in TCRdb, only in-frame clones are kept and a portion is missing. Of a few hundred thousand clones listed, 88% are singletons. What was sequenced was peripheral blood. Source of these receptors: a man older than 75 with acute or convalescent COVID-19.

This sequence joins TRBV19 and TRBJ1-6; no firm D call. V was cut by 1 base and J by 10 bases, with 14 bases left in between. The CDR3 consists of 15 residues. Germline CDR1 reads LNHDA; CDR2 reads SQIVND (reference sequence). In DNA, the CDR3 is TGTGCCAGTAGTATAGGAGAGGATCCCCCGTCACCCCTCCACTTT. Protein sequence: CASSIGEDPPSPLHF.

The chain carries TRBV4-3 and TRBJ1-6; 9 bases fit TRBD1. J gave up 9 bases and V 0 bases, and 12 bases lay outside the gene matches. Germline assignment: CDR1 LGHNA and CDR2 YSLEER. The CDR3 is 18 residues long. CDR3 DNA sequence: TGCGCCAGCAGCCAAGAAAGGCCCCAACAGGGGGCAGGTTCACCCCTCCACTTT. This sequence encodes CASSQERPQQGAGSPLHF.

For the CDR3, the DNA is TGTGCCAGCTCACCTGACAGTGGGAGGCCCGGGGAGCTGTTTTTT. This codes for CASSPDSGRPGELFF. The rearrangement uses TRBV18 and TRBJ2-2; the D gene is possibly TRBD2 (6 bases). Germline-derived CDR1 and CDR2 are KGHSH and LQKENI. The V end lost 3 bases, the J end lost 6 bases, and 14 bases lay between the germline ends. The CDR3 is made up of 15 amino acids.

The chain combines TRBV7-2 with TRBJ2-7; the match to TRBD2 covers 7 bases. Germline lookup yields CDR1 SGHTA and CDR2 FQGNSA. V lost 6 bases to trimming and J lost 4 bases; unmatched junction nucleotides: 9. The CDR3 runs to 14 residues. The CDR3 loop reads CASSKMSGTYEQYF. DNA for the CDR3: TGTGCCAGCAGTAAAATGAGCGGGACTTACGAGCAGTACTTC.

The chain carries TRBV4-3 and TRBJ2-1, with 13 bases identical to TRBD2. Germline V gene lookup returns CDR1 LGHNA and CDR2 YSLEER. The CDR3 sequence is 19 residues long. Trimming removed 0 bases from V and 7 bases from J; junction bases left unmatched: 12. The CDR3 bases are TGCGCCAGCAGCCAAGAGCCCATCCTACTAGCGGGGGGGCTTAATGAGCAGTTCTTC. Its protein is CASSQEPILLAGGLNEQFF.

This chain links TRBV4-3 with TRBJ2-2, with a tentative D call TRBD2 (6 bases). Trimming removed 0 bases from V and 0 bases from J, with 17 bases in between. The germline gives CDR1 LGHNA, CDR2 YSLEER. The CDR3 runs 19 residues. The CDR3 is CASSQDLVFGDSNTGELFF. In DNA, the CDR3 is TGCGCCAGCAGCCAAGATTTGGTTTTTGGGGACTCGAACACCGGGGAGCTGTTTTTT.

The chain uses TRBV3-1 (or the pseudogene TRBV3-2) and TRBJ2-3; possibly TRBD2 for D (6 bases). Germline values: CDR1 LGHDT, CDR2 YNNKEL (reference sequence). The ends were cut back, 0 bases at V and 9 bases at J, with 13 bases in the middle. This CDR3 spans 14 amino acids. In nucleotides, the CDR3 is TGTGCCAGCAGCCAAGAGGTTAGCGGTGAGACGCAGTATTTT. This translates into CASSQEVSGETQYF.

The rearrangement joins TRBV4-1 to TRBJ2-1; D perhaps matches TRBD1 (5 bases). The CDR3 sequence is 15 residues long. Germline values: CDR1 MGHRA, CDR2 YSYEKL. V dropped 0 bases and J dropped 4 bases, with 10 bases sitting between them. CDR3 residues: CASSQDGAAYNEQFF. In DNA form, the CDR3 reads TGCGCCAGCAGCCAAGATGGGGCAGCATACAATGAGCAGTTCTTC.

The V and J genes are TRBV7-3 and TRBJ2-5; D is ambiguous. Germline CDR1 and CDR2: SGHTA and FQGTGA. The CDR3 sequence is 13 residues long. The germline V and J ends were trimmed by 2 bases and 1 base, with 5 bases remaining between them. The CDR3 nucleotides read TGTGCCAGCAGCTTATTCGGCCAAGAGACCCAGTACTTC. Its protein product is CASSLFGQETQYF.

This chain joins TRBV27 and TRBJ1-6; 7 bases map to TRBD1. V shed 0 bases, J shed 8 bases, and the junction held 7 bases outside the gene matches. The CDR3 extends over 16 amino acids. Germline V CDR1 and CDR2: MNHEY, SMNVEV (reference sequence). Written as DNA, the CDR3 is TGTGCCAGCAGTTTATCGACGGGGACAGCCTATTCACCCCTCCACTTT. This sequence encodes CASSLSTGTAYSPLHF.

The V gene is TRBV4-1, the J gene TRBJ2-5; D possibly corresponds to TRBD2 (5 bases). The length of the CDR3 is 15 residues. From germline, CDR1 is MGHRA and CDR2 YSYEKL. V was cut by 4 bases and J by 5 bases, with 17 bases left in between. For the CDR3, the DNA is TGCGCCAGCAGCCCCGGACCCGGACTCGGGGAGACCCAGTACTTC. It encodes CASSPGPGLGETQYF.

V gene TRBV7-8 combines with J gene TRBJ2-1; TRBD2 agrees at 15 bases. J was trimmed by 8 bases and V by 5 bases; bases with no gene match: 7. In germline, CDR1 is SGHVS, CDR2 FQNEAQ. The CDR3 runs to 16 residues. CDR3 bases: TGTGCCAGCAGCGACGGACTAGCGGGAGGGCCCTATGAGCAGTTCTTC. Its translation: CASSDGLAGGPYEQFF.

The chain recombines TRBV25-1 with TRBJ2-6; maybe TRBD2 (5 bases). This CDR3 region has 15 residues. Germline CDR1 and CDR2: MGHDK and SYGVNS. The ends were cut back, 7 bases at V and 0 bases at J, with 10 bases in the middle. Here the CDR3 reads CASTSYSSGANVLTF. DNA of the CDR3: TGTGCCAGCACTAGCTATAGCTCTGGGGCCAACGTCCTGACTTTC. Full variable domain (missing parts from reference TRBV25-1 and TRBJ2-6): EADIYQTPRYLVIGTGKKITLECSQTMGHDKMYWYQQDPGMELHLIHYSYGVNSTEKGDLSSESTVSRIRTEHFPLTLESARPSHTSQYLCASTSYSSGANVLTFGAGSRLTVL.

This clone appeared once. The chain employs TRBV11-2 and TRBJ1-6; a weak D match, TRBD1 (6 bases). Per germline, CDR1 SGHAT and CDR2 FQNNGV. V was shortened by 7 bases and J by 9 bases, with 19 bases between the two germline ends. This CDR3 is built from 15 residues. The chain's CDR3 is CASTLSTGYSSPLHF. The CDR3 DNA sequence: TGTGCCAGCACTTTATCCACAGGGTACAGTTCACCCCTCCACTTT.

CDR3 coding DNA: TGTGCCAGCAGCTCGGGACAGTCAGATACGCAGTATTTT. Translation: CASSSGQSDTQYF. The chain combines TRBV11-3 with TRBJ2-3, with 7 bases aligning to TRBD1. Germline CDR1 and CDR2: SGHNT and YENEEA. The CDR3 has 13 amino acids. The V segment lost 4 bases and the J segment 4 bases; nucleotides outside the gene matches: 2.

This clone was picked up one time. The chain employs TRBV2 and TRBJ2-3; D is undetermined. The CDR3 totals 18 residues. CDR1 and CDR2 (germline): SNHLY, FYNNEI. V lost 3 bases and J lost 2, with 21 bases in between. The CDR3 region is CASSEGHLSYLYTDTQYF. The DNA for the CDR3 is TGTGCCAGCAGTGAGGGCCACCTATCATATCTCTACACAGATACGCAGTATTTT.

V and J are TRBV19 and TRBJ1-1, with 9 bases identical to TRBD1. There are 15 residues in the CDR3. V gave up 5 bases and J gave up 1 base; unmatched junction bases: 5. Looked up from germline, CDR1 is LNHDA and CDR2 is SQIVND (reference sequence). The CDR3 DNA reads TGTGCCAGTAGTCCAGGGACAGGGAGGAACACTGAAGCTTTCTTT. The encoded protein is CASSPGTGRNTEAFF.

The CDR3 reads CASSADFNRQLNQPQHF. CDR3 in DNA: TGTGCCAGCAGTGCCGACTTTAACCGACAGCTGAATCAGCCCCAGCATTTT. The genes are TRBV2 and TRBJ1-5; maybe TRBD1 (5 bases). The CDR3 extends over 17 amino acids. In germline, CDR1 is SNHLY, CDR2 FYNNEI. Trimming cost V 4 bases and J 4 bases, with 20 bases left between them.

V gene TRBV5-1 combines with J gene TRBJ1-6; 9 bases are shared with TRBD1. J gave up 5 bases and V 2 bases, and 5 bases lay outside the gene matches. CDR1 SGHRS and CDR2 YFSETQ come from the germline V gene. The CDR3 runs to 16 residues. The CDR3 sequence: CASSLARTGDNSPLHF. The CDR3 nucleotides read TGCGCCAGCAGCTTAGCTAGGACAGGGGATAATTCACCCCTCCACTTT.

The CDR3 coding sequence is TGTGCCAGTACCACGGGACAGTATAATTCACCCCTCCACTTT. Its translation is CASTTGQYNSPLHF. The genes are TRBV19 and TRBJ1-6; TRBD1 matches at 7 bases. This CDR3 region has 14 residues. Looked up from germline, CDR1 is LNHDA and CDR2 is SQIVND (reference sequence). The V segment lost 7 bases and the J segment 4 bases; nucleotides outside the gene matches: 4.

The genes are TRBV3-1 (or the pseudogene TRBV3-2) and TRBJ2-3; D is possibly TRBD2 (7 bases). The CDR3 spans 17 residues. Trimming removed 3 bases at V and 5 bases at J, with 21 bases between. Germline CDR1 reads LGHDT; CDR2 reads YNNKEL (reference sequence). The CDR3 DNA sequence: TGTGCCAGCAGCCAGATCAGTGCGGGGGCCGGGCTAGATACGCAGTATTTT. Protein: CASSQISAGAGLDTQYF.

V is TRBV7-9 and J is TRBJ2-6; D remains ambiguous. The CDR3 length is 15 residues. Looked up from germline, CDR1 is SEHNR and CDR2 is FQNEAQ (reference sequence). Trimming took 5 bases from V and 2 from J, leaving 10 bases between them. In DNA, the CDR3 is TGTGCCAGCAGCCAGGCTGGCGCTGGGGCCAACGTCCTGACTTTC. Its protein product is CASSQAGAGANVLTF. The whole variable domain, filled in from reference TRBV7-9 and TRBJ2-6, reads DTGVSQNPRHKITKRGQNVTFRCDPISEHNRLYWYRQTLGQGPEFLTYFQNEAQLEKSRLLSDRFSAERPKGSFSTLEIQRTEQGDSAMYLCASSQAGAGANVLTFGAGSRLTVL.